Shown below are 4 T cell receptor beta chains from a single sample sequenced in a study of T cells in Graves' hyperthyroidism and ophthalmopathy. TCR beta CDR3 sequences were amplified from RNA transcripts. During a first-round RT-PCR of the TCR CDR3, the HTBI primer set was used. TCRdb itself ran the multiplex PCR reads through MiXCR, one entry per CDR3 protein. The sample has hundreds of thousands of distinct CDR3 sequences, about 17% seen once. The material sequenced was blood. The receptor source for this set is a woman between 45 and 60 years old with Graves' hyperthyroidism that later progressed to Graves' ophthalmopathy.

Ten or more counts support this clonotype. V and J are TRBV5-1 and TRBJ1-1; a possible D gene is TRBD1 (5 bases). The CDR3 spans 14 residues. The ends were cut back, 0 bases at V and 3 bases at J, with 9 bases in the middle. From germline, CDR1 is SGHRS and CDR2 YFSETQ. The CDR3 loop is CASSLAPRDTEAFF. CDR3 nucleotides: TGCGCCAGCAGCTTGGCCCCCAGGGACACTGAAGCTTTCTTT.

The chain couples TRBV6-9 to TRBJ2-3, with 15 bases fitting TRBD2. In germline, CDR1 is MNHGY, CDR2 SVAAGI. The V gene end was trimmed by 3 bases and the J gene end by 5 bases; junction bases not matched to a gene: 3. The CDR3 contains 16 residues. CDR3 sequence (DNA): TGTGCCAGCAGTTACCGGACTAGCGGGGGGGAAGATACGCAGTATTTT. Amino acids: CASSYRTSGGEDTQYF.

This chain uses TRBV25-1 with TRBJ1-4; possible D gene TRBD1, 5 bases. V was pared by 2 bases and J by 6 bases, with 13 bases between. There are 15 residues in the CDR3. Per germline, CDR1 MGHDK and CDR2 SYGVNS. CDR3 residues: CASSEGDAAYEKLFF. DNA of the CDR3: TGTGCCAGCAGTGAAGGGGACGCTGCTTATGAAAAACTGTTTTTT.

The rearrangement links TRBV11-2 to TRBJ1-5; unclear D gene. The V end was cut by 0 bases, the J end by 6 bases, with 9 bases between. CDR1 and CDR2 (germline): SGHAT, FQNNGV. This CDR3 is 14 amino acids long. This chain's CDR3 is CASSLDSMGQPQHF. The CDR3 coding sequence is TGTGCCAGCAGCTTAGATTCCATGGGTCAGCCCCAGCATTTT.